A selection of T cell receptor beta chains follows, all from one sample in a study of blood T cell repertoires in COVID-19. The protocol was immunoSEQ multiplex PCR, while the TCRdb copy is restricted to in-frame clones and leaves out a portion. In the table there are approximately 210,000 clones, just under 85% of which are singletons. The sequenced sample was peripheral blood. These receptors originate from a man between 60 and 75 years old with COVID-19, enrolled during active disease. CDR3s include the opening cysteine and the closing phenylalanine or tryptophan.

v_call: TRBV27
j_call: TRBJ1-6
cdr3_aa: CASSLSVQGSSPLHF

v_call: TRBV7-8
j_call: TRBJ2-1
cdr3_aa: CASREGASGLMDEQFF

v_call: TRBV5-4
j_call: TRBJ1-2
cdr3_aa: CASSLDRNANYGYTF

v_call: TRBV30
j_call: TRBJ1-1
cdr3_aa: CAWRTGTGNTEAFF

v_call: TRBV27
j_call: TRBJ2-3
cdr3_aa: CASKYRQTDTQYF

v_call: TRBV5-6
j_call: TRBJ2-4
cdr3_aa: CASSVPGAPGQAFKNIQYF

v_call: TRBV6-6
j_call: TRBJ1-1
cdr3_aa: CASSVDSLNTEAFF

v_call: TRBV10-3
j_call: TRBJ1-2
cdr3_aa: CAISEIQGRDGYTF

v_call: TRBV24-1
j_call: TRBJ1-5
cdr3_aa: CAMDRGPTNQPQHF

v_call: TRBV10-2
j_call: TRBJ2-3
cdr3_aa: CASSEPRAAGGRDTQYF

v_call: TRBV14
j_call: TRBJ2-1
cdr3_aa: CASSQDGQEYEQFF

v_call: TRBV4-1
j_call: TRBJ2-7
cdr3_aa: CASSQEKAGYSQYF

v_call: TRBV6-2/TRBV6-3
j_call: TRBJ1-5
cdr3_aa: CASSFRQGGSNQPQHF

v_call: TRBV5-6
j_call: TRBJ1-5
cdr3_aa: CASSLRRGAEQPQHF

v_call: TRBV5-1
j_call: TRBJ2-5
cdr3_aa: CASSLGGAGVIETQYF

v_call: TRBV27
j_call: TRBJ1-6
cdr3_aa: CASSRQQGAGSPLHF

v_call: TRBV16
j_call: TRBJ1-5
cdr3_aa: CASSQSSGNQPQHF

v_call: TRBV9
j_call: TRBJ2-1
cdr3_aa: CASSLGRNEQFF

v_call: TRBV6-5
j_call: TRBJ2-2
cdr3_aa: CATRRQGGNTGELFF

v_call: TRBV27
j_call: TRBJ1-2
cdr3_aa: CASSPAQNYGYTF

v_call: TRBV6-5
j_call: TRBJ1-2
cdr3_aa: CASSLQGAISGYTF

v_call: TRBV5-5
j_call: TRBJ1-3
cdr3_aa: CASSGRQAAAGNTIYF

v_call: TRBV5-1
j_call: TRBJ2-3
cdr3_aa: CASSGGRGTDTQYF

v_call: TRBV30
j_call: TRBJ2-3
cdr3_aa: CAWSRTGASDTQYF

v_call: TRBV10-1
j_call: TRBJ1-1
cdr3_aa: CASSDPDRVRTEAFF

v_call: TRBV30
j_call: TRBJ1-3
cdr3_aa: CAWRVTGGGNTIYF

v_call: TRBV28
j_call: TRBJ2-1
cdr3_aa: CASSLGGTGEQFF

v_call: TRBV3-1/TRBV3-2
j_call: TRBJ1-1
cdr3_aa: CASSQSGKGQGTEAFF

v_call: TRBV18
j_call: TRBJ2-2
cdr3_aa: CASSPITGNTGELFF

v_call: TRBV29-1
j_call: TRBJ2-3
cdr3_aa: CSVVSGALPRADTQYF

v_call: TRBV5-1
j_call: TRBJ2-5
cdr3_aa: CASSLEPLTGETQYF

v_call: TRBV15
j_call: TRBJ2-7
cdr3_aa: CATSRGTLSPYEQYF

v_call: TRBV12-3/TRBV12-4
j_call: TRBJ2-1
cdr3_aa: CASSPNEQFF

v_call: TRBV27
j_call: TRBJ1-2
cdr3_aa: CASSPRTGSGGYTF

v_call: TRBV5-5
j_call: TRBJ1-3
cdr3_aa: CASSLAQGSGNTIYF

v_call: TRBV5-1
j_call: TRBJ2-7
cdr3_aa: CASSLGAVSYEQYF

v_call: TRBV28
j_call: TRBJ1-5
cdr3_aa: CASSVGRGAYQPQHF

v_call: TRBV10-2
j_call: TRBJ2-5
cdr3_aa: CASNSGQVRGETQYF

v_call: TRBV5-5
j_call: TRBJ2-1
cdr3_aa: CASSLGEGINEQFF

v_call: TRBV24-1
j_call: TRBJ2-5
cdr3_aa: CATSDFGLAATQYF

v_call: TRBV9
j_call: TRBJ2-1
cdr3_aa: CASSYRPGLAGNNEQFF

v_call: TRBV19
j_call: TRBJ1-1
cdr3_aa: CASSGGAGTEAFF

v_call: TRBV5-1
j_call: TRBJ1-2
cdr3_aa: CASRLTGTGRRYTF

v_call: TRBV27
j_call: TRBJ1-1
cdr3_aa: CASSFRDTNTEAFF

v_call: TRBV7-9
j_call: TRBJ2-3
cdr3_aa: CASSFTTSSTDTQYF

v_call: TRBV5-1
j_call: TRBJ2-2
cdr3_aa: CASSSQGAPNTGELFF

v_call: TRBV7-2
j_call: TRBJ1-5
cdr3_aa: CASSPWEGNQPQHF